This T cell receptor (beta chain) is drawn from a study of blood T cell repertoires in COVID-19. About the study: Material from acute and convalescent COVID-19 was sourced from the United States, Italy and Spain. PBMCs, B-cell-depleted T cells, or T cells were the source of the cDNA or gDNA that made up the material.

Original methodology: Reference gene primer amplification gave estimated nucleated cell counts. The protocol was immunoSEQ multiplex PCR, while the TCRdb copy is restricted to in-frame clones and leaves out a portion. V, J and clone size are those of that table, while D and trimming were read from the DNA. The sample lists about 43,000 clones, about nine tenths occurring once. The sample comprised peripheral blood. The receptor comes from a man aged 55 to 69 with active COVID-19.

CDR3 amino acids: CAISGLAGMNEQFF. CDR3 DNA: TGTGCCATCTCGGGGCTAGCGGGAATGAATGAGCAGTTCTTC. The gene calls are TRBV10-3 and TRBJ2-1; 9 positions match TRBD2. This CDR3 is built from 14 residues. Germline-derived CDR1 and CDR2 are ENHRY and SYGVKD. Unmatched junction bases numbered 9, after V lost 8 bases and J lost 7 bases.